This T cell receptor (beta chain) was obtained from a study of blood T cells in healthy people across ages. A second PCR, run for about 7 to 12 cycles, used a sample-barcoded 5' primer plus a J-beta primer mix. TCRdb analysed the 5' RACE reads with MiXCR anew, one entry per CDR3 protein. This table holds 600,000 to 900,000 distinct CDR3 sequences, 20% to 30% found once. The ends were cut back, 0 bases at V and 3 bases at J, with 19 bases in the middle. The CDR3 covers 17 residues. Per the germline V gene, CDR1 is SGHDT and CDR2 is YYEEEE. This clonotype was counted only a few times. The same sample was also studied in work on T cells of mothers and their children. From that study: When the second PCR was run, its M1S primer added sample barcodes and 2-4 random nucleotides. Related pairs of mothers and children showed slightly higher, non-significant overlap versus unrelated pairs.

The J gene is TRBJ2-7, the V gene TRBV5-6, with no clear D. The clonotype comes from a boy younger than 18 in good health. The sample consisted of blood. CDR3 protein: CASSLVKEQRRGYEQYF. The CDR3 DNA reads TGTGCCAGCAGCTTGGTAAAGGAACAGCGTAGAGGCTACGAGCAGTACTTC.